This T cell receptor beta chain was retrieved from a study of T cells after yellow fever vaccination. There are a few counts of this clonotype. Per the germline V gene, CDR1 is SQVTM and CDR2 is ANQGSEA. The CDR3 is 14 residues long. V lost 6 bases, J lost 0 bases, and 6 bases stayed unmatched. MiXCR, run by TCRdb on the 5' RACE reads, gives a single entry per CDR3 protein. The sample holds approximately 300,000 distinct CDR3 sequences, around 10% seen once. The TCR originated in a young man who received the YFV17D yellow fever vaccine. This rearrangement joins TRBV29-1 to TRBJ2-3; 7 nucleotides match TRBD2. Sequencing used CD4+ T cells sorted from PBMCs, obtained 45 days after the yellow fever booster vaccination. The CDR3 sequence: CSVRASGSTDTQYF. CDR3 in DNA: TGCAGCGTACGGGCTAGCGGTAGCACAGATACGCAGTATTTT.